Below, one TCR beta chain is given with its context. Its antigen is undetermined. These data originate in a study of T cells in Graves' hyperthyroidism and ophthalmopathy. General observations from the study: Researchers report that a 13 V-J model separated ophthalmopathy from stable hyperthyroidism. Peripheral blood also featured most of the thyroid clonotypes expanded above 0.001.

The TCR beta CDR3 regions underwent amplification using RNA transcripts as the source. First-round RT-PCR of the TCR CDR3 relied on the HTBI primer set. TCRdb reprocessed the multiplex PCR reads via MiXCR and lists one record per CDR3 protein. The sample records some 350,000 distinct CDR3 sequences, roughly 25% being singletons. What was sequenced was blood. The TCR originated in a man in his fifties or sixties with Graves' hyperthyroidism.

The CDR3 sequence: CASSLVGRQGGNQPQHF. In DNA form, the CDR3 reads TGTGCCAGCAGCTTAGTGGGGCGGCAGGGAGGCAATCAGCCCCAGCATTTT. This chain connects TRBV11-2 to TRBJ1-5; a weak D match, TRBD1 (5 bases). V was clipped by 1 base and J by 2 bases, with 15 bases between them. The germline gives CDR1 SGHAT, CDR2 FQNNGV. The CDR3 extends over 17 amino acids.